What follows are 23 T cell receptor beta chains derived from one specimen sequenced in a study of long-term antiretroviral therapy in people with HIV. Version v3.0 of the immunoSEQ assay ran at survey level. The protocol was immunoSEQ multiplex PCR, while the TCRdb copy is restricted to in-frame clones and leaves out a portion. The sample has 17,000 or so clones; 70% to 90% are singletons. Source: unsorted PBMCs, taken 0.3 years before starting antiretroviral therapy. The receptors here all came from a man aged 50 or older with HIV.

The DNA of the CDR3 is TGCGCCAGCAGCCAAGATCGACAGTTGGTCTCCTACGAGCAGTACTTC. It is translated as CASSQDRQLVSYEQYF. This sequence joins TRBV4-3 and TRBJ2-7; maybe TRBD1 (5 bases). Per germline, CDR1 LGHNA and CDR2 YSLEER. Trimming took 0 bases from V and 0 from J, leaving 12 bases between them. CDR3 length: 16 residues.

The chain couples TRBV28 to TRBJ2-2; 10 bases map to TRBD2. This CDR3 spans 17 amino acids. Trimming at V came to 3 bases and at J to 2 bases, leaving 6 bases not matched to a gene. Germline CDR1 MDHEN, CDR2 SYDVKM. In DNA, the CDR3 is TGTGCCAGCAGTTTCACAGGACTAGCGGTAAACACCGGGGAGCTGTTTTTT. Its protein is CASSFTGLAVNTGELFF.

This chain uses TRBV5-1 with TRBJ2-2, with TRBD2 identical over 13 bases. V trimming: 3 bases; J trimming: 2 bases; junction bases outside the gene matches: 16. CDR3 size: 21 residues. CDR1 SGHRS and CDR2 YFSETQ come from the germline V gene. CDR3 protein: CASSWNGLAGAVRANTGELFF. The CDR3 coding sequence is TGCGCCAGCAGCTGGAACGGACTAGCGGGGGCGGTACGGGCAAACACCGGGGAGCTGTTTTTT.

This clone was detected a few times. CDR3 protein: CASSQRQGFTSYEQYF. CDR3 nucleotides: TGTGCCAGCAGCCAAAGACAGGGGTTTACCTCCTACGAGCAGTACTTC. The chain recombines TRBV14 with TRBJ2-7; 8 nucleotides line up with TRBD1. The junction had 6 bases not matched to a gene; V was cut back by 2 bases and J by 0 bases. In germline, CDR1 is SGHDN, CDR2 FVKESK. The CDR3 covers 16 residues. Together with reference TRBV14 and TRBJ2-7, the CDR3 gives the full variable domain: EAGVTQFPSHSVIEKGQTVTLRCDPISGHDNLYWYRRVMGKEIKFLLHFVKESKQDESGMPNNRFLAERTGGTYSTLKVQPAELEDSGVYFCASSQRQGFTSYEQYFGPGTRLTVT.

The rearrangement links TRBV6-5 to TRBJ1-3; D remains ambiguous. Trimming removed 4 bases at V and 0 bases at J, with 13 bases between. CDR1 MNHEY and CDR2 SVGAGI come from the germline V gene. CDR3 size: 16 residues. CDR3 residues: CASSLDLFSSGNTIYF. The CDR3 bases are TGTGCCAGCAGTTTAGACCTCTTCAGCTCTGGAAACACCATATATTTT.

The chain is built from TRBV5-1 and TRBJ1-6, with D possibly being TRBD1 (5 bases). The germline gives CDR1 SGHRS, CDR2 YFSETQ. CDR3 length: 13 residues. The V gene lost 4 bases and the J gene lost 7 bases, with 9 bases spanning the gap. The CDR3 coding sequence is TGCGCCAGCAGCGCGAGACAGAATTCACCCCTCCACTTT. Translation gives CASSARQNSPLHF.

A single count supports this clone. The V and J genes are TRBV7-9 and TRBJ1-1; no firm D call. V lost 5 bases to trimming and J lost 6 bases, with 13 bases between them. Germline CDR1 is SEHNR and CDR2 is FQNEAQ (reference sequence). The CDR3 is 13 amino acids. CDR3 in amino acids: CASSTDRRAEAFF. CDR3 coding DNA: TGTGCCAGCAGCACGGACCGCCGGGCTGAAGCTTTCTTT.

The chain uses TRBV9 and TRBJ2-7; perhaps TRBD1 as D (6 bases). The CDR3 contains 14 residues. With 3 bases removed from V and 5 bases from J, the gap between germline ends came to 15 bases. CDR1 is SGDLS and CDR2 is YYNGEE in the germline V gene. The CDR3 sequence is CASSGEAGDHEQYF. The CDR3 nucleotides are TGTGCCAGCAGCGGAGAGGCAGGGGACCACGAGCAGTACTTC.

DNA of the CDR3: TGTGCCAGCAGTCAGTTGAGGGGGGGGACCGGGGAGCTGTTTTTT. The encoded protein is CASSQLRGGTGELFF. The V call is TRBV6-6, the J call TRBJ2-2; D may be TRBD2 (7 bases). This CDR3 region has 15 residues. Between the trimmed V and J ends, which lost 5 bases and 5 bases, there was a span of 15 bases. In germline, CDR1 is MNHNY, CDR2 SVGAGI (reference sequence).

This chain links TRBV18 with TRBJ2-1; weak D call: TRBD1 (5 bases). V lost 6 bases and J lost 3, with 9 bases in between. This CDR3 is 13 amino acids long. The germline CDR1 and CDR2 sequences are KGHSH and LQKENI. CDR3 sequence: CASSSGHYNEQFF. DNA for the CDR3: TGTGCCAGCTCGTCAGGACACTACAATGAGCAGTTCTTC.

DNA for the CDR3: TGTGCCAGCAGTTACGGACTAGCGGGATCCTACGAGCAGTACTTC. Translating gives CASSYGLAGSYEQYF. The chain recombines TRBV6-5 with TRBJ2-7; 12 bases line up with TRBD2. Trimming took 2 bases from V and 1 from J; bases not matched to a gene: 0. Germline V gene sequence: CDR1 MNHEY, CDR2 SVGAGI. The CDR3 length is 15 residues.

The chain links TRBV4-1 to TRBJ2-7; TRBD1 aligns across 7 bases. V lost 4 bases, J lost 0 bases, and 6 bases stayed unmatched. The CDR3 spans 15 residues. The V gene's germline CDR1 is MGHRA and CDR2 YSYEKL. The CDR3 nucleotides read TGCGCCAGCAGCCGGACCGGACAGGTCTCCTACGAGCAGTACTTC. Amino acid sequence: CASSRTGQVSYEQYF.

The genes are TRBV10-3 and TRBJ2-1, with D hard to call. The germline V gene encodes CDR1 ENHRY and CDR2 SYGVKD. The V and J ends lost 0 bases and 7 bases respectively, with 10 bases between them. This CDR3 is built from 14 residues. CDR3 residues: CAISESKVINEQFF. The CDR3 DNA is TGTGCCATCAGTGAGTCAAAAGTTATAAATGAGCAGTTCTTC.

This chain links TRBV11-3 with TRBJ2-7; weak D call: TRBD1 (5 bases). V was trimmed by 4 bases and J by 9 bases, leaving 13 bases between them. Germline V gene lookup returns CDR1 SGHNT and CDR2 YENEEA. The CDR3 sequence is 12 residues long. CDR3 coding DNA: TGTGCCAGCAGCTCGAGATCAACAGGGCAGTACTTC. This codes for CASSSRSTGQYF.

The V call is TRBV4-1, the J call TRBJ1-6, with 9 bases lining up with TRBD1. The CDR3 covers 15 residues. CDR1 MGHRA and CDR2 YSYEKL come from the germline V gene. V gave up 8 bases and J gave up 4 bases; unmatched junction bases: 6. The CDR3 coding sequence is TGCGCCAGCCGATCACAGGGGGCTTATAATTCACCCCTCCACTTT. It translates to CASRSQGAYNSPLHF.

V is TRBV6-6 and J is TRBJ2-1; 8 bases align to TRBD2. CDR1 MNHNY and CDR2 SVGAGI come from the germline V gene (reference sequence). The CDR3 is 13 amino acids. The V gene end was trimmed by 8 bases and the J gene end by 9 bases; junction bases not matched to a gene: 9. The CDR3 bases are TGTGCCAGCGGAGGACTAGCCCAGGGTGAGCAGTTCTTC. It translates to CASGGLAQGEQFF.

The V call is TRBV28, the J call TRBJ1-2, with 9 bases identical to TRBD1. The CDR3 loop spans 14 amino acids. CDR1 is MDHEN and CDR2 is SYDVKM in the germline V gene. Trimming cost V 3 bases and J 2 bases; bases outside gene matches: 1. CDR3 sequence: CASSFGQGNYGYTF. Here the CDR3 DNA reads TGTGCCAGCAGTTTTGGACAGGGGAACTATGGCTACACCTTC.

This chain connects TRBV6-5 to TRBJ2-2; D uncertain. V was shortened by 0 bases and J by 0 bases, with 8 bases between the two germline ends. In germline, CDR1 is MNHEY, CDR2 SVGAGI. The CDR3 spans 16 residues. The CDR3 protein is CASSYSRRTNTGELFF. In DNA, the CDR3 is TGTGCCAGCAGTTACTCCCGTCGGACGAACACCGGGGAGCTGTTTTTT.

Only a few counts were recorded for this clone. The chain recombines TRBV10-2 with TRBJ2-7; no firm D call. This CDR3 comprises 10 residues. Germline CDR1 reads WSHSY; CDR2 reads SAAADI. The ends were cut back, 6 bases at V and 13 bases at J, with 13 bases in the middle. CDR3 protein: CASSDGNVYF. The CDR3 DNA sequence: TGCGCCAGCAGCGACGGCAACGTCTACTTC.

V gene TRBV28 combines with J gene TRBJ1-3; TRBD1 might be the D (5 bases). Trimming took 6 bases from V and 0 from J, leaving 18 bases between them. Germline CDR1 reads MDHEN; CDR2 reads SYDVKM. The CDR3 runs 17 residues. The CDR3 coding sequence is TGTGCCAGCAGCTACCCGGGACGCATATTCTCTGGAAACACCATATATTTT. Its protein product is CASSYPGRIFSGNTIYF.

With respect to this clone: Other DNA sequences within the sample encode an identical CDR3. The rearrangement links TRBV7-9 to TRBJ1-6; D uncertain. CDR3 size: 15 residues. The V end lost 1 base, the J end lost 2 bases, and 6 bases lay between the germline ends. CDR1 is SEHNR, CDR2 FQNEAQ, per germline (reference sequence). The CDR3 loop reads CASSLGPPYNSPLHF. The CDR3 DNA sequence: TGTGCCAGCAGCTTAGGACCGCCCTATAATTCACCCCTCCACTTT.

The chain recombines TRBV12-5 with TRBJ1-2, with 7 bases identical to TRBD1. This CDR3 is 12 amino acids long. In germline, CDR1 is LGHNT, CDR2 FRNRAP. With V trimmed by 9 bases and J by 2 bases, 3 bases remained unmatched. The CDR3 bases are TGTGCTAGAGGGGACAGCAACTATGGCTACACCTTC. Translated, it gives CARGDSNYGYTF.

This clone appeared a few times. The V gene is TRBV7-9, the J gene TRBJ1-3; perhaps TRBD1 as D (6 bases). The germline V gene has CDR1 SEHNR and CDR2 FQNEAQ (reference sequence). Trimming took off 0 bases at V and 4 bases at J, with 10 bases between the two ends. This CDR3 contains 15 residues. The CDR3 sequence: CASSLAGASGNTIYF. The CDR3 coding sequence is TGTGCCAGCAGCTTAGCGGGGGCGTCAGGAAACACCATATATTTT.